This is a list of T cell receptor beta chains from one sample in a study of cytomegalovirus exposure and HLA in healthy donors. Only in-frame clones appear in the TCRdb table, and some are missing; sequencing was by immunoSEQ multiplex PCR. Here the sample spans around 150,000 clones, 60% to 85% being singletons. Material: PBMCs. The receptors were sampled from a man aged 25-40 years in good health and CMV-seropositive. Both conserved end residues are part of each CDR3. A D gene is named only where the DNA matches it firmly. The size field is filled for only some rows; it gives once, few, many or a size class.

>.|TRBD2|TRBV10-3|TRBJ2-7
CAISESGGGAYEQYF
TGTGCCATCAGTGAGTCGGGCGGGGGGGCTTACGAGCAGTACTTC
>.|.|TRBV5-6|TRBJ2-4
CASRGGRADKNIQYF
TGTGCCAGCAGGGGGGGGCGGGCGGACAAAAACATTCAGTACTTC
>.|TRBD1|TRBV28|TRBJ2-7
CATIPGTGSEQYF
TGTGCCACAATTCCCGGGACAGGATCCGAGCAGTACTTC
>.|TRBD2|TRBV5-4|TRBJ2-3
CASSVGGRGASRGTDTQYF
TGTGCCAGCAGCGTTGGAGGGCGGGGGGCCTCCAGGGGTACAGATACGCAGTATTTT
>.|TRBD1|TRBV27|TRBJ1-2
CASSPRTGPGYTF
TGTGCCAGCAGTCCTCGGACAGGGCCGGGCTACACCTTC
>.|.|TRBV7-9|TRBJ2-2
CASSPPGIVTGELFF
TGTGCCAGCAGCCCACCCGGGATCGTCACCGGGGAGCTGTTTTTT
>.|.|TRBV30|TRBJ2-1
CAWKGGGNYNEQFF
TGTGCCTGGAAAGGGGGGGGAAACTACAATGAGCAGTTCTTC
>.|.|TRBV6-5|TRBJ1-4
CASSYSLETNEKLFF
TGTGCCAGCAGTTACTCCCTAGAGACTAATGAAAAACTGTTTTTT
>.|.|TRBV1|TRBJ2-7
CTSSPRGRTNEREAYEQYF
TGCACCAGCAGCCCCCGAGGCAGGACAAATGAAAGGGAGGCCTACGAGCAGTACTTC
>.|TRBD1|TRBV18|TRBJ2-3
CASSPGTGGPTDTQYF
TGTGCCAGCTCACCCGGGACAGGGGGCCCGACAGATACGCAGTATTTT
>.|.|TRBV30|TRBJ2-5
CAWSPQETQYF
TGTGCCTGGAGTCCGCAGGAGACCCAGTACTTC
>many|.|TRBV4-3|TRBJ2-5
CASSHATAQGGETQYF
TGCGCCAGCAGCCACGCGACGGCCCAGGGGGGTGAGACCCAGTACTTC
>.|TRBD2|TRBV7-9|TRBJ2-3
CASSGLLAGGETSTDTQYF
TGTGCCAGCAGCGGACTACTAGCGGGGGGAGAGACTAGCACAGATACGCAGTATTTT
>.|TRBD1|TRBV11-2|TRBJ1-3
CASSLWTGDSGNTIYF
TGTGCCAGCAGCTTGTGGACAGGGGACTCTGGAAACACCATATATTTT
>.|.|TRBV7-2|TRBJ1-1
CATQRTRNTEAFF
TGTGCCACCCAGCGGACCAGGAACACTGAAGCTTTCTTT
>.|TRBD1|TRBV7-9|TRBJ1-2
CASSPGQGEYGYTF
TGTGCCAGCTCTCCGGGACAGGGGGAGTATGGCTACACCTTC
>.|.|TRBV4-1|TRBJ1-4
CASSQQYRGRTNEKLFF
TGCGCCAGCAGCCAACAGTATAGGGGTCGGACTAATGAAAAACTGTTTTTT
>.|TRBD2|TRBV4-1|TRBJ2-3
CASSQESSGGVFPQYF
TGCGCCAGCAGCCAAGAATCTAGCGGGGGGGTTTTTCCGCAGTATTTT
>.|.|TRBV4-3|TRBJ2-2
CASSQDAVLITGELFF
TGCGCCAGCAGCCAAGATGCGGTCCTAATCACCGGGGAGCTGTTTTTT
>few|.|TRBV4-3|TRBJ2-7
CASSQDWDTSYEQYF
TGCGCCAGCAGCCAGGACTGGGACACCTCCTACGAGCAGTACTTC
>.|.|TRBV5-1|TRBJ1-1
CASSLTAGYTEAFF
TGCGCCAGCAGCTTGACGGCAGGGTACACTGAAGCTTTCTTT
>.|.|TRBV2|TRBJ2-7
CASRQSEYEQYF
TGTGCCAGCAGACAGAGTGAGTACGAGCAGTACTTC
>once|TRBD1|TRBV5-1|TRBJ2-7
CASSLGQGASSYEQYF
TGCGCCAGCAGCTTGGGACAGGGGGCGAGCTCCTACGAGCAGTACTTC
>.|TRBD1|TRBV4-1|TRBJ1-1
CASSQDGTGGGTEAFF
TGCGCCAGCAGCCAAGATGGGACAGGGGGCGGCACTGAAGCTTTCTTT
>few|TRBD2|TRBV27|TRBJ2-7
CASSPAGGGHLGQYF
TGTGCCAGCAGCCCAGCGGGAGGGGGCCACCTGGGGCAGTACTTC
>.|TRBD2|TRBV29-1|TRBJ2-7
CSVILAGGRYEQYF
TGCAGCGTTATACTAGCGGGGGGGCGGTACGAGCAGTACTTC
>.|TRBD1|TRBV18|TRBJ1-5
CASSVGQVGNQPQHF
TGTGCCAGCTCAGTAGGACAGGTCGGCAATCAGCCCCAGCATTTT
>.|TRBD1|TRBV7-7|TRBJ1-3
CASSPEDRTAGNTIYF
TGTGCCAGCAGCCCAGAGGACAGGACGGCTGGAAACACCATATATTTT
>.|TRBD1|TRBV27|TRBJ2-7
CASSPLGQGRYEQYF
TGTGCCAGCAGTCCACTCGGACAGGGACGGTACGAGCAGTACTTC
>.|TRBD2|TRBV30|TRBJ2-7
CAWSVGPLAGGPHEQYF
TGTGCCTGGAGTGTAGGCCCACTAGCGGGGGGGCCCCACGAGCAGTACTTC
>.|TRBD1|TRBV7-9|TRBJ1-5
CASSLEGGDPFNQPQHF
TGTGCCAGCAGCTTGGAAGGGGGCGACCCCTTCAATCAGCCCCAGCATTTT
>.|TRBD2|TRBV10-3|TRBJ2-5
CAISDSGGLQETQYF
TGTGCCATCAGTGATAGCGGGGGGCTACAAGAGACCCAGTACTTC
>.|TRBD2|TRBV5-1|TRBJ2-3
CASSQNPTSGRTDTQYF
TGCGCCAGCAGCCAGAACCCGACTAGCGGGCGCACAGATACGCAGTATTTT
>.|TRBD1|TRBV27|TRBJ1-2
CASLGGFYGYTF
TGTGCCAGCCTAGGGGGCTTCTATGGCTACACCTTC
>.|TRBD2|TRBV19|TRBJ2-1
CASTRLADNEQFF
TGTGCCAGTACCCGACTAGCGGACAATGAGCAGTTCTTC
>.|TRBD2|TRBV5-4|TRBJ2-1
CASSLTPLREHNEQFF
TGTGCCAGCAGCTTAACCCCCTTGCGGGAGCACAATGAGCAGTTCTTC
>few|TRBD1|TRBV5-4|TRBJ1-5
CASSSEPGQGAGQPQHF
TGTGCCAGCAGCTCAGAGCCCGGACAGGGGGCTGGTCAGCCCCAGCATTTT
>.|.|TRBV27|TRBJ1-2
CASSALEGNYGYTF
TGTGCCAGCAGCGCCCTGGAGGGGAACTATGGCTACACCTTC
>.|TRBD2|TRBV6-1|TRBJ2-7
CASLSQAGGSYEQYF
TGTGCCAGCCTCTCCCAAGCGGGGGGGAGTTACGAGCAGTACTTC
>.|.|TRBV4-2|TRBJ2-7
CASSQERGGAYEQYF
TGTGCCAGCAGCCAAGAACGCGGCGGCGCCTACGAGCAGTACTTC
>.|TRBD1|TRBV6-1|TRBJ2-7
CASSPRQGTYEQYF
TGTGCCAGCAGTCCCCGACAGGGAACCTACGAGCAGTACTTC
>once|TRBD1|TRBV7-9|TRBJ1-4
CASRASTGQNEKLFF
TGTGCCAGCAGGGCTTCGACAGGGCAAAATGAAAAACTGTTTTTT
>.|.|TRBV28|TRBJ1-2
CASSSAGYGYTF
TGTGCCAGCAGTTCGGCGGGCTATGGCTACACCTTC
>.|.|TRBV5-1|TRBJ1-4
CASSFGRHNEKLFF
TGCGCCAGCAGCTTTGGCAGGCATAATGAAAAACTGTTTTTT
>.|.|TRBV28|TRBJ1-2
CASFVLTNYGYTF
TGTGCCAGCTTCGTACTGACTAACTATGGCTACACCTTC
>.|TRBD2|TRBV10-2|TRBJ2-7
CASSGGTSGAEQYF
TGCGCCAGCAGTGGAGGGACTAGCGGTGCCGAGCAGTACTTC
>.|.|TRBV7-9|TRBJ2-7
CASSLVAAYEQYF
TGTGCCAGCAGCTTAGTGGCGGCTTACGAGCAGTACTTC
>.|.|TRBV28|TRBJ2-7
CASSSFSYEQYF
TGTGCCAGCAGTTCGTTCTCCTACGAGCAGTACTTC